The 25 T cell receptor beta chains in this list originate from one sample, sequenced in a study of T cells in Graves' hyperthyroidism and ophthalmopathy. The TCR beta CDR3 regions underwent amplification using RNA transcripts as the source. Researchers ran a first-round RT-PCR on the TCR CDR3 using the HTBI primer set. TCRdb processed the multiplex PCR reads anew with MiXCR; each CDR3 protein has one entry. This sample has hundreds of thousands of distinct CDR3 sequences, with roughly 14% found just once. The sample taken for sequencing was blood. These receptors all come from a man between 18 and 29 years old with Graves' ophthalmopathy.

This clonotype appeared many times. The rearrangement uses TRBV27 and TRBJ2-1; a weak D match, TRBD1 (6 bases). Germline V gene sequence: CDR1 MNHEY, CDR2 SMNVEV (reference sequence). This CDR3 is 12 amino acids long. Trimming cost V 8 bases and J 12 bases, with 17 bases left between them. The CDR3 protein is CASGAATGMQFF. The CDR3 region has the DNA TGTGCCAGCGGGGCAGCCACAGGGATGCAGTTCTTC.

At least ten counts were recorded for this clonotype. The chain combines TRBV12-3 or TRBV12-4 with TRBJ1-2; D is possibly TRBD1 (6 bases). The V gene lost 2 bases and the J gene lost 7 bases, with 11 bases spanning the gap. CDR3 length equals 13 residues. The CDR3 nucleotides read TGTGCCAGCAGTTTATCGGCCAGGGGTGGCTACACCTTC. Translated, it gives CASSLSARGGYTF.

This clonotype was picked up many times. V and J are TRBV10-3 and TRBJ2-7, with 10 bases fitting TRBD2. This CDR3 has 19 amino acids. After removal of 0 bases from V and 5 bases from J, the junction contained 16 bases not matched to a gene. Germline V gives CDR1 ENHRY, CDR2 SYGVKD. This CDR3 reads CAISESSLAGALWGDEQYF. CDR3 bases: TGTGCCATCAGTGAGTCGAGTCTAGCGGGAGCCCTGTGGGGCGACGAGCAGTACTTC.

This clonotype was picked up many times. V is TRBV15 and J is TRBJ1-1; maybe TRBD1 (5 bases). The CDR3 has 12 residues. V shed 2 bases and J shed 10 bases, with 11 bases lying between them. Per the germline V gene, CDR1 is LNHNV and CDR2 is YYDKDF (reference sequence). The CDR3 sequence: CATSRRSGGAFF. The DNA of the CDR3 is TGTGCCACCAGCAGACGCTCGGGGGGAGCTTTCTTT.

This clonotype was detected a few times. Written as DNA, the CDR3 is TGTGCCAGCAGTGAAGTGGACAGCCGGGATCAGCCCCAGCATTTT. This codes for CASSEVDSRDQPQHF. V usage is TRBV2 and J usage is TRBJ1-5; D might be TRBD1 (6 bases). V shed 1 base and J shed 5 bases, with 12 bases lying between them. CDR3 size: 15 residues. The germline gives CDR1 SNHLY, CDR2 FYNNEI.

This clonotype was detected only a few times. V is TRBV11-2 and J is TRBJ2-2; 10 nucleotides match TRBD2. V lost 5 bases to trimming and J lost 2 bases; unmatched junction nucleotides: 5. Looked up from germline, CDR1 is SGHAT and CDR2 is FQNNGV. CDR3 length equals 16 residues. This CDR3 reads CASSTRTSGNTGELFF. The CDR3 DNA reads TGTGCCAGCAGCACACGGACTAGCGGAAACACCGGGGAGCTGTTTTTT.

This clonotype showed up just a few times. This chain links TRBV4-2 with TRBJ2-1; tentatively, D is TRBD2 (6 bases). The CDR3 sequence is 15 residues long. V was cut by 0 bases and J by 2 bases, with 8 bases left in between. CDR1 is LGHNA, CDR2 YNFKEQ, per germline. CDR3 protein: CASSQERTTYNEQFF. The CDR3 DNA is TGTGCCAGCAGCCAAGAAAGGACTACCTACAATGAGCAGTTCTTC.

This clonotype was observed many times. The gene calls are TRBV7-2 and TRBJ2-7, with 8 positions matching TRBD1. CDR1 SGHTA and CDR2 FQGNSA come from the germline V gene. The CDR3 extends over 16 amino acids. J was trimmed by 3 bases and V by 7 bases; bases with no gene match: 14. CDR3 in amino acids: CASNSRQGRVRYEQYF. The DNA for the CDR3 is TGTGCCAGCAACTCGAGACAGGGGCGCGTCCGCTACGAGCAGTACTTC.

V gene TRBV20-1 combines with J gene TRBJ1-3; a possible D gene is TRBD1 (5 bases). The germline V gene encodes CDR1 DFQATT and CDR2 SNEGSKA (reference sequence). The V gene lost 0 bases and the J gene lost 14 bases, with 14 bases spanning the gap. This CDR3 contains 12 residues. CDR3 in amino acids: CSARDFRAGLYF. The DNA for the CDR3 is TGCAGTGCTAGAGATTTTAGGGCAGGGTTATATTTT.

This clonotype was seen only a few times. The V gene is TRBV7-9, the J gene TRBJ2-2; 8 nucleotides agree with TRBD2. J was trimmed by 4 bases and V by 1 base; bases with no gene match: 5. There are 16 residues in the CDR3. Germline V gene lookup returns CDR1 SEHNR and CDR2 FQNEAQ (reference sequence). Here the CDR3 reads CASSLDPAGVTGELFF. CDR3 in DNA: TGTGCCAGCAGCTTAGATCCAGCGGGGGTCACCGGGGAGCTGTTTTTT.

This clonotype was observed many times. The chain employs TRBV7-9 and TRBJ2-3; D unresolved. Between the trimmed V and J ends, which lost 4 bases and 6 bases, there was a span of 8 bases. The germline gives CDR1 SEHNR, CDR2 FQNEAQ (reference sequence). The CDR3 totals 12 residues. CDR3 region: CASSSPYDTQYF. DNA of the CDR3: TGTGCCAGCAGCTCCCCGTACGATACGCAGTATTTT. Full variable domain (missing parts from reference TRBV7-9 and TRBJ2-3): DTGVSQNPRHKITKRGQNVTFRCDPISEHNRLYWYRQTLGQGPEFLTYFQNEAQLEKSRLLSDRFSAERPKGSFSTLEIQRTEQGDSAMYLCASSSPYDTQYFGPGTRLTVL.

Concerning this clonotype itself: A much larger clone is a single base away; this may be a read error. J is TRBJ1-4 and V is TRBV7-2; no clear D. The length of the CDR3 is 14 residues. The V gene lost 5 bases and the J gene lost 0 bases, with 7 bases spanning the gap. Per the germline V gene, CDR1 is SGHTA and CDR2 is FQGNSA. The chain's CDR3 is CASSRPSTNEKLFF. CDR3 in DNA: TGTGCCAGCAGCCGGCCCTCAACTAATGAAAAACTGTTTTTT.

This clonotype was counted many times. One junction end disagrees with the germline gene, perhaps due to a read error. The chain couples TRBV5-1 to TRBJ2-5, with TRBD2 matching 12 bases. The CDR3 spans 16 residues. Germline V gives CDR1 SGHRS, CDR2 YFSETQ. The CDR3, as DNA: TGTGCCAGCAGCTTAGGTCTAGCGGGGGGGCAAGAGACCCAGTACTTC. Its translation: CASSLGLAGGQETQYF.

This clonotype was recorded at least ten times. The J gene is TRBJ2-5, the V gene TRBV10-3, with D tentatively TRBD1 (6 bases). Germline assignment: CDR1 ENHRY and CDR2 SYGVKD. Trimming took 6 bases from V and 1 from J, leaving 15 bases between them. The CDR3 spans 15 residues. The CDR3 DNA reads TGTGCCATCAGGGACAGAACAGGGACCCAAGAGACCCAGTACTTC. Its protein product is CAIRDRTGTQETQYF.

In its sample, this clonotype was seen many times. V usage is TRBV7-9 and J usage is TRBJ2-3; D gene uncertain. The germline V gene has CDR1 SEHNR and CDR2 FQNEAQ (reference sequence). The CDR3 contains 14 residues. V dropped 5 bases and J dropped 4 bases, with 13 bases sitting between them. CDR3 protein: CASSATAKSDTQYF. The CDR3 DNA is TGTGCCAGCAGCGCAACGGCTAAATCAGATACGCAGTATTTT.

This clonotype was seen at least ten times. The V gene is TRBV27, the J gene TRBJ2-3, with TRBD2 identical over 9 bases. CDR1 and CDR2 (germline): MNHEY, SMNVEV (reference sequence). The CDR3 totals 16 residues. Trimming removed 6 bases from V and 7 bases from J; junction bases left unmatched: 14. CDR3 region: CASSHGGTTSGNTQYF. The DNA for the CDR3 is TGTGCCAGCAGCCATGGAGGGACGACTAGCGGTAATACGCAGTATTTT.

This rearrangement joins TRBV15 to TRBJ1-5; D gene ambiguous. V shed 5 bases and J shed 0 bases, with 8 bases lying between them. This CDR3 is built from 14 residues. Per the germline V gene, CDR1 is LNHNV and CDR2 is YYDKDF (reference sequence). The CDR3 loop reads CATSSRHSNQPQHF. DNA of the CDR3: TGTGCCACCAGCTCAAGGCATAGCAATCAGCCCCAGCATTTT. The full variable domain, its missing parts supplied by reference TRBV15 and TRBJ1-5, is DAMVIQNPRYQVTQFGKPVTLSCSQTLNHNVMYWYQQKSSQAPKLLFHYYDKDFNNEADTPDNFQSRRPNTSFCFLDIRSPGLGDTAMYLCATSSRHSNQPQHFGDGTRLSIL.

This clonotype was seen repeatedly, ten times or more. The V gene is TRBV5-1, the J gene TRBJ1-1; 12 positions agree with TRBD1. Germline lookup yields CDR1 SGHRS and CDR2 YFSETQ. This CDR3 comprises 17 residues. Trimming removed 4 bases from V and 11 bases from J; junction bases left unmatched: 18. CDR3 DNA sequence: TGCGCCAGCAGCGTGGGACAGGGGGCGACCGAACACTGGCGGGCTTTCTTT. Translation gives CASSVGQGATEHWRAFF.

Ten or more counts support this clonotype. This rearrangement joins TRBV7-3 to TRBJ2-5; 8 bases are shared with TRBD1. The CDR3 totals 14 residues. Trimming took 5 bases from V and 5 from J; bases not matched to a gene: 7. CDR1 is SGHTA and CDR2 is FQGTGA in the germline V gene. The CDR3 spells CASSIGQGSETQYF. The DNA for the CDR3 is TGTGCCAGCAGCATAGGACAGGGCAGCGAGACCCAGTACTTC.

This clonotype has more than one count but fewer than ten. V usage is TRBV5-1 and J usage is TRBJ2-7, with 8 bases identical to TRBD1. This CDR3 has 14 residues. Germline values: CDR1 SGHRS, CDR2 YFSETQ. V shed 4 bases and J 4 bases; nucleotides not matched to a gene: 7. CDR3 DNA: TGCGCCAGCAGCCCTAGGACAGGGATGTACGAGCAGTACTTC. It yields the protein CASSPRTGMYEQYF. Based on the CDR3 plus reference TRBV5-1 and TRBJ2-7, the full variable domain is KAGVTQTPRYLIKTRGQQVTLSCSPISGHRSVSWYQQTPGQGLQFLFEYFSETQRNKGNFPGRFSGRQFSNSRSEMNVSTLELGDSALYLCASSPRTGMYEQYFGPGTRLTVT.

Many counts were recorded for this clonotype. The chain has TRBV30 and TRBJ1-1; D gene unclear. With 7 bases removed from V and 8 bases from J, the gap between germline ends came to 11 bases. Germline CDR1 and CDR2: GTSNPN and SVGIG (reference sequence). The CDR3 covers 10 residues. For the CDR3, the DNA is TGTGCCTATAAACGCCAGGAAGCTTTCTTT. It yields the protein CAYKRQEAFF.

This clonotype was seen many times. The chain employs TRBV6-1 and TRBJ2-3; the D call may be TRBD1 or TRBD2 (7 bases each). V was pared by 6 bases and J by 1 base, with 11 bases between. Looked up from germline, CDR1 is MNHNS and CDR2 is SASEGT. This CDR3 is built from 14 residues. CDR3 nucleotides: TGTGCCAGCAGGACAGGGAGGGGCACAGATACGCAGTATTTT. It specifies CASRTGRGTDTQYF.

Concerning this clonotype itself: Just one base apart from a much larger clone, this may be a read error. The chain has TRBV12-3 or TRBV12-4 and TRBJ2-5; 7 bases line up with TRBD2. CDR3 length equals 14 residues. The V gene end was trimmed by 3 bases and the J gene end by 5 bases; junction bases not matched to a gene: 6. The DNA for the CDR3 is TGTGCCAGCAGTTTTTTGTGGGGGGGGGAGACCCAGTACTTC. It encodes CASSFLWGGETQYF.

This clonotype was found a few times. CDR3 in DNA: TGTGCCAGCAGCCAAGATGGCACAGAGGTCGGTGAAAAACTGTTTTTT. It specifies CASSQDGTEVGEKLFF. The rearrangement links TRBV14 to TRBJ1-4, with no clear D. The V end lost 0 bases, the J end lost 7 bases, and 15 bases lay between the germline ends. The germline V gene encodes CDR1 SGHDN and CDR2 FVKESK. CDR3 length equals 16 residues.

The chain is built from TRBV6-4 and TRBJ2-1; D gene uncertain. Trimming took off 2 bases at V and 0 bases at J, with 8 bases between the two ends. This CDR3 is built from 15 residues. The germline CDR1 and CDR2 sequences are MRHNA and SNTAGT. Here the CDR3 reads CASSDGESSYNEQFF. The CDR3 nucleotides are TGTGCCAGCAGTGACGGGGAAAGCTCCTACAATGAGCAGTTCTTC.